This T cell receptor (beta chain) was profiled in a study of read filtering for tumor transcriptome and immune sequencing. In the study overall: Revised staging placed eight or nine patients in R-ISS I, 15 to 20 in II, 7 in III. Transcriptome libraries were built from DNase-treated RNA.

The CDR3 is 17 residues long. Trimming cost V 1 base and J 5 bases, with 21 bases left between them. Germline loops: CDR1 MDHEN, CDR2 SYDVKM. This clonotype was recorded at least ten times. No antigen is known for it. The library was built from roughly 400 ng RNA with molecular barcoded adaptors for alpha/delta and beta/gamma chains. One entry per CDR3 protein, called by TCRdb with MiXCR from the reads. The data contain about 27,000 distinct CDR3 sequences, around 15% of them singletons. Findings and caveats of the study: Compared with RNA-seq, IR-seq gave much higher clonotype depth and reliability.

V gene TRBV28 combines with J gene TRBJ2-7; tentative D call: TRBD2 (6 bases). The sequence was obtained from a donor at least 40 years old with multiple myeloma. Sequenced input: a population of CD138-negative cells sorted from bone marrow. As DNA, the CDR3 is TGTGCCAGCAGTTTATCGCCCGGGACTTCCGCCCTCCACGAGCAGTACTTC. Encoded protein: CASSLSPGTSALHEQYF.